This entry lists 14 T cell receptor beta chains sequenced from one sample in a study of post-analysis software for immune sequencing data. cDNA libraries for TCR beta contained unique molecular identifiers. TCRdb processed the PCR reads anew with MiXCR; each CDR3 protein has one entry. The profile shows a few hundred thousand distinct CDR3 sequences, 39% of them singletons. Study-level findings and limits: TRBV segments more frequent in patients than in controls numbered several and included TRBV5-6, TRBV5-1 and TRBV20-1.

No cognate antigen is known for these TCRs. The sequenced material came from blood. The receptors stem from a girl aged 2-10 years with multiple sclerosis.

The chain couples TRBV29-1 to TRBJ2-7; maybe TRBD2 (5 bases). Trimming removed 2 bases at V and 3 bases at J, with 17 bases between. This CDR3 is 15 amino acids long. CDR1 is SQVTM and CDR2 is ANQGSEA in the germline V gene. CDR3 sequence reads: CSVEWAVDEGYEQYF. The CDR3 bases are TGCAGCGTTGAATGGGCGGTAGATGAGGGCTACGAGCAGTACTTC.

This clonotype has a handful of counts. The chain couples TRBV5-6 to TRBJ2-7, with TRBD1 matching 9 bases. There are 16 residues in the CDR3. The germline gives CDR1 SGHDT, CDR2 YYEEEE. The J segment lost 2 bases and the V segment lost 2 bases, leaving 8 bases of the junction unmatched. The CDR3 here is CASSFLTGGKPYEQYF. In DNA form, the CDR3 reads TGTGCCAGCAGCTTCTTGACAGGGGGGAAGCCCTACGAGCAGTACTTC.

The J gene is TRBJ1-3, the V gene TRBV20-1; D may be TRBD1 (6 bases). The V gene lost 6 bases and the J gene lost 2 bases, with 14 bases spanning the gap. The CDR3 contains 14 residues. The germline CDR1 and CDR2 sequences are DFQATT and SNEGSKA (reference sequence). The CDR3 DNA sequence: TGCAGTGCCGCCTGGGCAGGGGCTGGAAACACCATATATTTT. The encoded protein is CSAAWAGAGNTIYF.

This sequence joins TRBV29-1 and TRBJ2-1, with 9 positions matching TRBD1. V gave up 7 bases and J gave up 2 bases; unmatched junction bases: 3. In germline, CDR1 is SQVTM, CDR2 ANQGSEA. This CDR3 is built from 13 residues. This CDR3 is CSGGQGPYNEQFF. The CDR3 region has the DNA TGCAGCGGGGGACAGGGACCCTACAATGAGCAGTTCTTC.

In its sample, this clonotype was seen many times. The genes are TRBV13 and TRBJ2-7, with 7 bases aligning to TRBD1. With 2 bases clipped from V and 3 bases from J, the junction kept 4 bases outside the gene matches. Germline lookup yields CDR1 PRHDT and CDR2 FYEKMQ (reference sequence). The CDR3 is made up of 14 amino acids. CDR3 coding DNA: TGTGCCAGCAGCTTATCCGGACAGGACTACGAGCAGTACTTC. This codes for CASSLSGQDYEQYF.

CDR3 DNA: TGCAGTGCTAGCACTATAGCGGGGGCAGAGACCCAGTACTTC. The encoded protein is CSASTIAGAETQYF. This sequence joins TRBV20-1 and TRBJ2-7, with 9 bases aligning to TRBD2. The DNA end is more similar to TRBJ2-5, so the J call may be wrong. CDR1 is DFQATT, CDR2 SNEGSKA, per germline (reference sequence). CDR3 length equals 14 residues.

A few counts support this clonotype. The V call is TRBV18, the J call TRBJ1-2, with 7 bases identical to TRBD1. The germline V gene encodes CDR1 KGHSH and CDR2 LQKENI. The CDR3 is 15 residues long. J lost 3 bases, V lost 2 bases, and 6 bases had no gene match. CDR3 in DNA: TGTGCCAGCTCACCATCCGGGACAGAGTACTATGGCTACACCTTC. This codes for CASSPSGTEYYGYTF.

CDR3 sequence reads: CASSLGRGRLNTEAFF. In DNA, the CDR3 is TGCGCCAGCAGCTTGGGCAGAGGACGGTTGAACACTGAAGCTTTCTTT. The V gene is TRBV5-1, the J gene TRBJ1-1, with D hard to call. The CDR3 loop spans 16 amino acids. Germline assignment: CDR1 SGHRS and CDR2 YFSETQ. V shed 0 bases and J shed 0 bases, with 12 bases lying between them.

The chain carries TRBV6-6 and TRBJ2-4; D is unclear. V was pared by 3 bases and J by 1 base, with 13 bases between. CDR3 length equals 16 residues. CDR1 is MNHNY and CDR2 is SVGAGI in the germline V gene (reference sequence). CDR3 in amino acids: CASSYSMEQAKNIQYF. In DNA, the CDR3 is TGTGCCAGCAGTTATTCAATGGAGCAGGCCAAAAACATTCAGTACTTC.

This clonotype was seen a few times. The chain couples TRBV24-1 to TRBJ2-1; 14 bases map to TRBD2. V trimming: 4 bases; J trimming: 10 bases; junction bases outside the gene matches: 5. The germline V gene encodes CDR1 KGHDR and CDR2 SFDVKD. This CDR3 comprises 15 residues. CDR3 region: CATSDRGLAGVEQFF. For the CDR3, the DNA is TGTGCCACCAGTGACCGGGGACTAGCGGGAGTGGAGCAGTTCTTC.

This clonotype has only one observation. The germline gene is not matched at one end of the junction; a read error may be the cause. This chain links TRBV12-3 or TRBV12-4 with TRBJ1-6; D remains unclear. The CDR3 consists of 15 residues. DNA for the CDR3: TGTGCCGGCAGTTTAGATTATAGTGGGAGACCACCCCTCCACTTT. Its translation: CAGSLDYSGRPPLHF.

The rearrangement uses TRBV12-3 or TRBV12-4 and TRBJ2-7; D unresolved. The CDR3 consists of 11 residues. Trimming stripped 5 bases from V and 7 bases from J, with 9 bases between. CDR3 DNA: TGTGCCAGCAGTGGCCGGAATGAGCAGTACTTC. It translates to CASSGRNEQYF.

This clonotype was found once. This chain uses TRBV20-1 with TRBJ1-5; 8 bases agree with TRBD1. V dropped 6 bases and J dropped 3; count of bases not matched to a gene: 7. This CDR3 has 14 residues. CDR1 DFQATT and CDR2 SNEGSKA come from the germline V gene (reference sequence). In nucleotides, the CDR3 is TGCAGTGCCCTACGGACAGGGAACAATCAGCCCCAGCATTTT. Protein product: CSALRTGNNQPQHF.

This clonotype was detected a few times. This chain links TRBV20-1 with TRBJ2-1; no firm D call. The ends were cut back, 1 base at V and 8 bases at J, with 12 bases in the middle. This CDR3 comprises 13 residues. The germline V gene has CDR1 DFQATT and CDR2 SNEGSKA (reference sequence). In DNA, the CDR3 is TGCAGTGCTAGAGCCTTGATTAGTGATGAGCAGTTCTTC. Translating it yields CSARALISDEQFF.